This T cell receptor (beta chain) was observed in a study of shared clonotypes between healthy human individuals. Per the germline V gene, CDR1 is SNHLY and CDR2 is FYNNEI. The V gene lost 1 base and the J gene lost 6 bases, with 6 bases spanning the gap. The CDR3 consists of 13 residues. Memory CD4+ cells were the fraction left after CD45RA+ naive selection. Clones were sequenced by immunoSEQ multiplex PCR, and TCRdb holds only the in-frame ones, with some missing. The sample shows over a million clones, around 78% of them seen only once. The V call is TRBV2, the J call TRBJ2-2; D not resolved. This clonotype was obtained from a man aged 18 to 29 in good health. Some clones in this sample may be carry-over from other donors' samples. Sequencing was performed on memory CD4+ T cells from PBMCs. Subset specified: CD45RA-negative fraction. CDR3 DNA: TGTGCCAGCAGTGAAGAGGGCGCCGGGGAGCTGTTTTTT. Translating gives CASSEEGAGELFF.